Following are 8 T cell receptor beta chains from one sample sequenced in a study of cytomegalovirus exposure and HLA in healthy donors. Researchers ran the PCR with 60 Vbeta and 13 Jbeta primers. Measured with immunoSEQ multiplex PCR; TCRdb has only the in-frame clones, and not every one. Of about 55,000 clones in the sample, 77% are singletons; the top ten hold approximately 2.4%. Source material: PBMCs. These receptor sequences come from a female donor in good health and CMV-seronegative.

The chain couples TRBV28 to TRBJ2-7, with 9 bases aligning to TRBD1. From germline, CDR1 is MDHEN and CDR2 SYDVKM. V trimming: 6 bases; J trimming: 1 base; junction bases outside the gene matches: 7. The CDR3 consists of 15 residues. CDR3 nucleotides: TGTGCCAGCAGAGAACAGGGGGCCAAATCCTACGAGCAGTACTTC. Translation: CASREQGAKSYEQYF.

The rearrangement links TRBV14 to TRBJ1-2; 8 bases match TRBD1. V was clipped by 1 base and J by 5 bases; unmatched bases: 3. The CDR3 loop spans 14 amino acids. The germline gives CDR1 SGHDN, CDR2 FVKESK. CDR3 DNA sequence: TGTGCCAGCAGCCAAGTGCAGGGGGCGTATGGCTACACCTTC. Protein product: CASSQVQGAYGYTF. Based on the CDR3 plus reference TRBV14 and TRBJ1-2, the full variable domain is EAGVTQFPSHSVIEKGQTVTLRCDPISGHDNLYWYRRVMGKEIKFLLHFVKESKQDESGMPNNRFLAERTGGTYSTLKVQPAELEDSGVYFCASSQVQGAYGYTFGSGTRLTVV.

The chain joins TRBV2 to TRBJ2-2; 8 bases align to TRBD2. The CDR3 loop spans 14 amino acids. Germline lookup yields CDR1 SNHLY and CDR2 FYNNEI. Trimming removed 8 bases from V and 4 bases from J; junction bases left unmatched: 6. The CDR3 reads CASSGGRSTGELFF. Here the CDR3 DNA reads TGTGCCAGCTCGGGGGGGCGGAGCACCGGGGAGCTGTTTTTT. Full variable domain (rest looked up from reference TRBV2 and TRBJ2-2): EPEVTQTPSHQVTQMGQEVILRCVPISNHLYFYWYRQILGQKVEFLVSFYNNEISEKSEIFDDQFSVERPDGSNFTLKIRSTKLEDSAMYFCASSGGRSTGELFFGEGSRLTVL.

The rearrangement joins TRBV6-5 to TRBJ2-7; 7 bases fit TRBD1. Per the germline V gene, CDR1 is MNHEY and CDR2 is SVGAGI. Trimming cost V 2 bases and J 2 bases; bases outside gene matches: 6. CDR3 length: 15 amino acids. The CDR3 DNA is TGTGCCAGCAGTTACGGGACAGATGCTACCTACGAGCAGTACTTC. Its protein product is CASSYGTDATYEQYF.

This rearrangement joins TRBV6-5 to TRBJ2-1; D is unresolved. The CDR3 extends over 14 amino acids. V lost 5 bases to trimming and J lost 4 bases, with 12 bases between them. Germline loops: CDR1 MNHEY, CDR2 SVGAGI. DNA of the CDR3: TGTGCCAGCAGTCTACTGGCCAGGTACAATGAGCAGTTCTTC. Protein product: CASSLLARYNEQFF.

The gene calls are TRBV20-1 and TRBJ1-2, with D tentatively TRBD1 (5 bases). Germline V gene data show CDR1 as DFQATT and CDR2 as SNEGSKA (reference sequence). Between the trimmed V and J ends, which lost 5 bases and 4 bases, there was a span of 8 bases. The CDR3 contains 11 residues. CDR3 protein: CSAGDSYGYTF. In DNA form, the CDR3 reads TGCAGTGCTGGCGACAGCTATGGCTACACCTTC.

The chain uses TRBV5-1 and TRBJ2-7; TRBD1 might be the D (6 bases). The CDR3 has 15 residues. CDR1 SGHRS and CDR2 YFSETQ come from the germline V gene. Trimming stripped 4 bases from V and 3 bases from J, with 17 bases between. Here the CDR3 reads CASSEGDDGFYEQYF. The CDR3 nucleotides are TGCGCCAGCAGCGAGGGGGACGACGGATTCTACGAGCAGTACTTC.

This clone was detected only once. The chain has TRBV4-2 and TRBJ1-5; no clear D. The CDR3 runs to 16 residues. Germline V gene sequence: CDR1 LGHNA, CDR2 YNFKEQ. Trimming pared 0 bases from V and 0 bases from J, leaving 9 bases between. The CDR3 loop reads CASSQDQAHSNQPQHF. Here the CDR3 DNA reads TGTGCCAGCAGCCAAGATCAGGCCCATAGCAATCAGCCCCAGCATTTT.